This T cell receptor beta chain was retrieved from a study of cytomegalovirus exposure and HLA in healthy donors. At the level of the study: The same platform used for the 500 to 850 first-cohort repertoires was also used for the 120 or so validation repertoires, as a later analysis reported.

The donors were members of the validation cohort, which comprised around 110 subjects and was separate from the first cohort of several hundred subjects. Broader study findings: Diagnosis of cytomegalovirus status made by the classifier reportedly showed high specificity and sensitivity.

The V segment lost 3 bases and the J segment 1 base; nucleotides outside the gene matches: 10. The CDR3 length is 18 residues. Germline-derived CDR1 and CDR2 are ENHRY and SYGVKD. Repertoires were generated with immunoSEQ multiplex PCR, while TCRdb's copy carries only in-frame clones and drops some. Here the sample spans tens of thousands of clones, about 94% being singletons. Comment on this clone: Its antigen is undetermined.

The receptor was derived from a man in his late teens or twenties in good health and CMV-seropositive. The chain joins TRBV10-3 to TRBJ2-3; TRBD2 matches 10 bases. The sequenced sample consisted of PBMCs. The CDR3 bases are TGTGCCATCAGTGACCGGACTAGCGGATTCCGGGGCACAGATACGCAGTATTTT. It codes for CAISDRTSGFRGTDTQYF.